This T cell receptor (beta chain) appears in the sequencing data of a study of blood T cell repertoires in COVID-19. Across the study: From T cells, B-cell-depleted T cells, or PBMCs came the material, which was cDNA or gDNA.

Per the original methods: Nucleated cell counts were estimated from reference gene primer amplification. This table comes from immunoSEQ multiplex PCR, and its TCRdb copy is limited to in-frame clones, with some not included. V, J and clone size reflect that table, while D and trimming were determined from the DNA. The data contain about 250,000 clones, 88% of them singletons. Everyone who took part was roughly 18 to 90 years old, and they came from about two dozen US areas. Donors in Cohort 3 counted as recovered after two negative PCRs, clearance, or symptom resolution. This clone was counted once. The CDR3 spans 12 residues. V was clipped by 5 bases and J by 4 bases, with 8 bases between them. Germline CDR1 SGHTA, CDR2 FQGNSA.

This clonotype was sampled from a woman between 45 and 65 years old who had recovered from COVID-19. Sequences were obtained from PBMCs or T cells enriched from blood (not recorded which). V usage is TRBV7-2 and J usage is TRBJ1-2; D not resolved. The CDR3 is CASSASFYGYTF. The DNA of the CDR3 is TGTGCCAGCAGCGCCAGTTTCTATGGCTACACCTTC.